The 32 T cell receptor beta chains listed next were all sequenced from one sample in a study of T cell responses to AZD1222 COVID-19 vaccine. Measured with immunoSEQ multiplex PCR; TCRdb has only the in-frame clones, and not every one. The sample yields more than 50,000 clones, roughly 90% seen once. The material was peripheral blood, obtained on day 0 of AZD1222 vaccination. The origin of the receptors is an adult in good health.

This clone was recorded a few times. Other DNA sequences in this sample translate to the same CDR3. The chain carries TRBV19 and TRBJ2-5; tentative D call: TRBD2 (6 bases). Trimming took 1 base from V and 0 from J, leaving 6 bases between them. The CDR3 spans 14 residues. CDR1 and CDR2 (germline): LNHDA, SQIVND (reference sequence). Written as DNA, the CDR3 is TGTGCCAGTAGTATAGGCGGGAACCAAGAGACCCAGTACTTC. Translated: CASSIGGNQETQYF.

The V gene is TRBV3-1 (or the pseudogene TRBV3-2), the J gene TRBJ1-2; TRBD1 is a possible D gene (6 bases). The length of the CDR3 is 14 residues. Germline V lookup: CDR1 LGHDT, CDR2 YNNKEL (reference sequence). V was trimmed by 5 bases and J by 2 bases, leaving 12 bases between them. This CDR3 is CASSSRTANYGYTF. Here the CDR3 DNA reads TGTGCCAGCAGCTCAAGGACAGCCAACTATGGCTACACCTTC.

This rearrangement joins TRBV12-5 to TRBJ1-1; 9 bases are a match to TRBD1. There are 19 residues in the CDR3. V lost 2 bases to trimming and J lost 3 bases; unmatched junction nucleotides: 16. Looked up from germline, CDR1 is LGHNT and CDR2 is FRNRAP. This CDR3 reads CASGLRTGGAGMKDTEAFF. The CDR3 DNA sequence: TGTGCTAGTGGTTTGAGAACAGGGGGCGCGGGGATGAAGGACACTGAAGCTTTCTTT.

This rearrangement joins TRBV19 to TRBJ1-1; no definite D call. Trimming took 8 bases from V and 7 from J, leaving 17 bases between them. CDR1 and CDR2 (germline): LNHDA, SQIVND (reference sequence). The CDR3 contains 13 residues. The CDR3 DNA sequence: TGTGCCAGTGGCCTCGTAGCGTTGGGTGAAGCTTTCTTT. Amino acid sequence: CASGLVALGEAFF.

The rearrangement joins TRBV3-1 (or the pseudogene TRBV3-2) to TRBJ2-1; 9 bases agree with TRBD2. J was trimmed by 7 bases and V by 1 base; bases with no gene match: 8. The germline V gene encodes CDR1 LGHDT and CDR2 YNNKEL (reference sequence). There are 16 residues in the CDR3. As DNA, the CDR3 is TGTGCCAGCAGCCAAGGTGGTCTAGCGGGATGGAATGAGCAGTTCTTC. Its protein product is CASSQGGLAGWNEQFF.

J is TRBJ2-1 and V is TRBV2; 9 nucleotides agree with TRBD1. The CDR3 sequence is 14 residues long. The germline CDR1 and CDR2 sequences are SNHLY and FYNNEI. Trimming cost V 6 bases and J 9 bases; bases outside gene matches: 9. The CDR3 sequence is CASSAGQGRGEQFF. In nucleotides, the CDR3 is TGTGCCAGCAGCGCTGGACAGGGGAGGGGTGAGCAGTTCTTC. Combining the CDR3 with reference TRBV2 and TRBJ2-1 gives the whole variable domain EPEVTQTPSHQVTQMGQEVILRCVPISNHLYFYWYRQILGQKVEFLVSFYNNEISEKSEIFDDQFSVERPDGSNFTLKIRSTKLEDSAMYFCASSAGQGRGEQFFGPGTRLTVL.

V and J are TRBV6-5 and TRBJ2-1; 7 bases line up with TRBD1. The germline V gene has CDR1 MNHEY and CDR2 SVGAGI. This CDR3 is built from 13 residues. Trimming cost V 4 bases and J 5 bases; bases outside gene matches: 2. CDR3 sequence (DNA): TGTGCCAGCAGTTCGGGACAGAACAATGAGCAGTTCTTC. As protein: CASSSGQNNEQFF.

This clone was recorded a few times. V usage is TRBV7-3 and J usage is TRBJ2-1; 7 positions match TRBD2. V lost 6 bases and J lost 10; bases outside the gene matches: 12. Germline values: CDR1 SGHTA, CDR2 FQGTGA. There are 14 residues in the CDR3. This chain's CDR3 is CASRFGRTSDEQFF. For the CDR3, the DNA is TGTGCCAGCAGATTCGGGCGGACTAGTGACGAGCAGTTCTTC.

The J gene is TRBJ1-2, the V gene TRBV2; weak D call: TRBD1 (6 bases). CDR1 is SNHLY, CDR2 FYNNEI, per germline. This CDR3 has 17 residues. The V gene lost 7 bases and the J gene lost 0 bases, with 21 bases spanning the gap. The CDR3 is CASKLYREVLSNYGYTF. The CDR3 DNA sequence: TGTGCCAGCAAATTGTACAGGGAAGTGCTTTCTAACTATGGCTACACCTTC.

The CDR3 sequence is CASSSAGGQPQHF. In nucleotides, the CDR3 is TGTGCCAGCAGCTCCGCCGGGGGTCAGCCCCAGCATTTT. The chain employs TRBV7-9 and TRBJ1-5, with TRBD1 as a possible D gene (5 bases). The germline V gene has CDR1 SEHNR and CDR2 FQNEAQ (reference sequence). Trimming removed 4 bases from V and 6 bases from J, with 10 bases in between. This CDR3 region has 13 residues.

The chain couples TRBV10-3 to TRBJ2-1; D tentatively fits TRBD1 or TRBD2 (5 bases each). Germline loops: CDR1 ENHRY, CDR2 SYGVKD. The V end was cut by 4 bases, the J end by 7 bases, with 11 bases between. CDR3 length: 13 residues. The CDR3 loop is CAISVLGENEQFF. The CDR3 DNA reads TGTGCCATCAGTGTTTTGGGGGAGAATGAGCAGTTCTTC.

This chain joins TRBV7-9 and TRBJ2-2; 10 nucleotides agree with TRBD1. After removal of 4 bases from V and 6 bases from J, the junction contained 5 bases not matched to a gene. The germline CDR1 and CDR2 sequences are SEHNR and FQNEAQ (reference sequence). This CDR3 contains 15 residues. CDR3 residues: CASSSGQGVAGELFF. For the CDR3, the DNA is TGTGCCAGCAGCTCCGGACAGGGGGTTGCCGGGGAGCTGTTTTTT.

V and J are TRBV7-9 and TRBJ2-7; the D is unclear. V lost 5 bases to trimming and J lost 4 bases, with 9 bases between them. This CDR3 has 12 amino acids. CDR1 and CDR2 (germline): SEHNR, FQNEAQ (reference sequence). The CDR3 DNA follows: TGTGCCAGCAGCGAGGACGGGTACGAGCAGTACTTC. Translating it yields CASSEDGYEQYF. The full variable domain, rest sourced from reference TRBV7-9 and TRBJ2-7, is DTGVSQNPRHKITKRGQNVTFRCDPISEHNRLYWYRQTLGQGPEFLTYFQNEAQLEKSRLLSDRFSAERPKGSFSTLEIQRTEQGDSAMYLCASSEDGYEQYFGPGTRLTVT.

This chain uses TRBV5-1 with TRBJ2-3; D not certain. The ends were cut back, 4 bases at V and 6 bases at J, with 15 bases in the middle. Germline-derived CDR1 and CDR2 are SGHRS and YFSETQ. The CDR3 is 14 residues long. The CDR3 nucleotides are TGCGCCAGCAGCACGCAGGTGGCAATGGATACGCAGTATTTT. Translated, it gives CASSTQVAMDTQYF.

The CDR3 bases are TGTGCCAGCAGCCCTCCTAACCTAGCTCGCAATGAGCAGTTCTTC. Amino acid sequence: CASSPPNLARNEQFF. This chain uses TRBV3-1 (or the pseudogene TRBV3-2) with TRBJ2-1; TRBD2 is a possible D gene (5 bases). Germline V gene data show CDR1 as LGHDT and CDR2 as YNNKEL (reference sequence). The CDR3 sequence is 15 residues long. The V end lost 4 bases, the J end lost 6 bases, and 16 bases lay between the germline ends.

V gene TRBV9 combines with J gene TRBJ1-2, with D tentatively TRBD1 (5 bases). This CDR3 has 14 amino acids. Trimming took 0 bases from V and 7 from J, leaving 13 bases between them. The germline V gene has CDR1 SGDLS and CDR2 YYNGEE. The CDR3 DNA follows: TGTGCCAGCAGCGTAGGGCAGGGTTACTTTGGCTACACCTTC. Protein: CASSVGQGYFGYTF.

This rearrangement joins TRBV19 to TRBJ1-1; a possible D gene is TRBD1 (6 bases). The V end was cut by 2 bases, the J end by 4 bases, with 8 bases between. Germline V CDR1 and CDR2: LNHDA, SQIVND (reference sequence). CDR3 size: 13 residues. CDR3 DNA sequence: TGTGCCAGTAGTATAAGAGGGGGCACTGAAGCTTTCTTT. This codes for CASSIRGGTEAFF.

CDR3 DNA: TGCAGTGCTAGTCCTAGCGGTACCTACGAGCAGTACTTC. Its translation: CSASPSGTYEQYF. J is TRBJ2-7 and V is TRBV20-1, with 7 bases aligning to TRBD2. The trim removed 3 bases at V and 2 bases at J, leaving 4 bases unmatched. CDR3 length: 13 residues. The germline V gene encodes CDR1 DFQATT and CDR2 SNEGSKA (reference sequence).

The chain combines TRBV20-1 with TRBJ2-1, with TRBD2 as a possible D gene (6 bases). Germline assignment: CDR1 DFQATT and CDR2 SNEGSKA (reference sequence). CDR3 length equals 14 residues. V was cut by 3 bases and J by 2 bases, with 11 bases left in between. The CDR3 sequence: CSASGGSTYNEQFF. DNA for the CDR3: TGCAGTGCTAGTGGGGGGAGTACCTACAATGAGCAGTTCTTC.

The V call is TRBV5-4, the J call TRBJ2-2, with TRBD2 matching 10 bases. V gave up 2 bases and J gave up 4 bases; unmatched junction bases: 8. This CDR3 spans 17 amino acids. Germline V gene sequence: CDR1 SGHNT, CDR2 YYREEE (reference sequence). The CDR3 nucleotides are TGTGCCAGCAGCTTAGAAGCGGGAGGGGGTAGCACCGGGGAGCTGTTTTTT. Its translation is CASSLEAGGGSTGELFF.

The V gene is TRBV5-1, the J gene TRBJ1-4, with 9 bases lining up with TRBD1. CDR3 length: 15 amino acids. Trimming took 4 bases from V and 5 from J; bases not matched to a gene: 6. Germline CDR1 reads SGHRS; CDR2 reads YFSETQ. For the CDR3, the DNA is TGCGCCAGCAGCCTCAATGGACAGGGGAATGAAAAACTGTTTTTT. Amino acids: CASSLNGQGNEKLFF.

This sequence joins TRBV27 and TRBJ2-2, with D unresolved. This CDR3 has 14 amino acids. Per germline, CDR1 MNHEY and CDR2 SMNVEV (reference sequence). The V end lost 9 bases, the J end lost 4 bases, and 15 bases lay between the germline ends. The CDR3 sequence is CASASPETTGELFF. DNA of the CDR3: TGTGCCAGTGCTTCCCCCGAAACCACCGGGGAGCTGTTTTTT.

This chain connects TRBV19 to TRBJ1-2; a weak D match, TRBD1 (5 bases). Trimming took 5 bases from V and 3 from J, leaving 10 bases between them. The CDR3 loop spans 13 amino acids. Germline V lookup: CDR1 LNHDA, CDR2 SQIVND (reference sequence). CDR3 in amino acids: CASSPGVYYGYTF. CDR3 nucleotides: TGTGCCAGTAGTCCGGGGGTTTACTATGGCTACACCTTC.

The J gene is TRBJ2-7, the V gene TRBV6-5; D is perhaps TRBD2 (5 bases). Trimming removed 6 bases at V and 4 bases at J, with 7 bases between. The CDR3 consists of 11 residues. CDR1 MNHEY and CDR2 SVGAGI come from the germline V gene. As DNA, the CDR3 is TGTGCCAGCAGGGGGAGTTACGAGCAGTACTTC. It codes for CASRGSYEQYF.

The V and J genes are TRBV18 and TRBJ2-7; D unresolved. The germline V gene has CDR1 KGHSH and CDR2 LQKENI. V dropped 6 bases and J dropped 0 bases, with 12 bases sitting between them. This CDR3 is built from 14 residues. The CDR3 DNA sequence: TGTGCCAGCTCCCGAGACACCCCCTCCTACGAGCAGTACTTC. This codes for CASSRDTPSYEQYF.

The rearrangement uses TRBV10-3 and TRBJ2-1; 7 bases match TRBD2. Trimming removed 3 bases from V and 7 bases from J; junction bases left unmatched: 3. Germline assignment: CDR1 ENHRY and CDR2 SYGVKD. The length of the CDR3 is 13 residues. The CDR3 protein is CAISEAGRNEQFF. In DNA, the CDR3 is TGTGCCATCAGTGAAGCGGGAAGGAATGAGCAGTTCTTC.

The genes are TRBV19 and TRBJ1-3; 8 nucleotides agree with TRBD1. The V gene's germline CDR1 is LNHDA and CDR2 SQIVND (reference sequence). This CDR3 contains 15 residues. V shed 5 bases and J 5 bases; nucleotides not matched to a gene: 8. In nucleotides, the CDR3 is TGTGCCAGTAGTGCCAGCACAGGGGGAAGAAACACCATATATTTT. This codes for CASSASTGGRNTIYF.

This clone has just one count. The chain carries TRBV27 and TRBJ2-3; a weak D match, TRBD1 (6 bases). Trimming removed 6 bases at V and 3 bases at J, with 10 bases between. Germline V gives CDR1 MNHEY, CDR2 SMNVEV (reference sequence). There are 13 residues in the CDR3. The CDR3 sequence is CASSHQGTDTQYF. CDR3 DNA sequence: TGTGCCAGCAGCCATCAGGGGACAGATACGCAGTATTTT.

The CDR3 DNA reads TGTGCCAGCAGCTTAGGGACAGGGACTCCCTACGAGCAGTACTTC. Protein sequence: CASSLGTGTPYEQYF. The chain combines TRBV11-2 with TRBJ2-7; the match to TRBD1 covers 8 bases. V lost 1 base, J lost 2 bases, and 4 bases stayed unmatched. There are 15 residues in the CDR3. Germline CDR1 and CDR2: SGHAT and FQNNGV.

The chain combines TRBV13 with TRBJ2-1; 10 positions match TRBD1. CDR3 length: 13 amino acids. Germline V gives CDR1 PRHDT, CDR2 FYEKMQ (reference sequence). The J segment lost 7 bases and the V segment lost 5 bases, leaving 2 bases of the junction unmatched. The CDR3 coding sequence is TGTGCCAGCAGCACGGACAGGGGGAATGAGCAGTTCTTC. Its protein product is CASSTDRGNEQFF. The full variable domain, completed using reference TRBV13 and TRBJ2-1, is AAGVIQSPRHLIKEKRETATLKCYPIPRHDTVYWYQQGPGQDPQFLISFYEKMQSDKGSIPDRFSAQQFSDYHSELNMSSLELGDSALYFCASSTDRGNEQFFGPGTRLTVL.

The chain couples TRBV3-1 (or the pseudogene TRBV3-2) to TRBJ2-2; D not resolved. Trimming pared 4 bases from V and 5 bases from J, leaving 5 bases between. Per germline, CDR1 LGHDT and CDR2 YNNKEL (reference sequence). The CDR3 length is 12 residues. CDR3 DNA: TGTGCCAGCAGCCCCCTTACCGGGGAGCTGTTTTTT. This encodes CASSPLTGELFF.

This chain links TRBV6-5 with TRBJ2-2, with 7 nucleotides matching TRBD1. Losses at the gene ends were 6 bases for V and 5 bases for J; bases not matched to a gene: 9. CDR1 and CDR2 from the germline V gene are MNHEY and SVGAGI. The CDR3 runs to 15 residues. CDR3 in DNA: TGTGCCAGCAGCAGTCGACAGGGCAGGACCGGGGAGCTGTTTTTT. Translating it yields CASSSRQGRTGELFF.